This TCR beta chain originates from a study of T cell changes during pregnancy in multiple sclerosis. The CDR3 has 14 amino acids. The V and J ends lost 6 bases and 7 bases, in that order; junction bases with no gene match: 9. Germline V gene lookup returns CDR1 SGHAT and CDR2 FQNNGV. Profiling relied on immunoSEQ multiplex PCR, and the TCRdb table lists in-frame clones only, not all of them. The sample yields 42,000 or so clones, about 85% seen once. This chain uses TRBV11-2 with TRBJ1-1; 9 bases fit TRBD1. The receptor comes from a female donor with multiple sclerosis, enrolled in a pregnancy study. The material was CD4+ T cells from peripheral blood mononuclear cells, obtained after pregnancy. CDR3 loop: CASRSYRGRIEAFF. Here the CDR3 DNA reads TGTGCCAGCAGATCATACAGGGGGCGGATTGAAGCTTTCTTT.